This T cell receptor beta chain was observed in a study of response to subunit inactivated influenza vaccine. Points from the study as a whole: Few additional T cells are recruited per seasonal influenza vaccination, authors suggested.

This clonotype was found many times. Its specificity is not known. MiXCR was run by TCRdb on the RT-PCR reads, yielding one entry per CDR3 protein. Of about 780,000 distinct CDR3 sequences in the sample, roughly 20% were seen once. V was cut by 4 bases and J by 4 bases, with 17 bases left in between. From germline, CDR1 is SGDLS and CDR2 YYNGEE. This CDR3 is 16 amino acids long. This chain uses TRBV9 with TRBJ2-2; tentatively, D is TRBD1 (6 bases). The sequences come from PBMCs from blood, collected approximately 5 days after vaccination. The receptor was isolated from a man aged 45 to 65 who received an inactivated influenza vaccine. CDR3 sequence reads: CASSPITGIRTGELFF. As DNA, the CDR3 is TGTGCCAGCAGCCCCATAACAGGGATTCGCACCGGGGAGCTGTTTTTT. Full variable domain (missing parts from reference TRBV9 and TRBJ2-2): DSGVTQTPKHLITATGQRVTLRCSPRSGDLSVYWYQQSLDQGLQFLIQYYNGEERAKGNILERFSAQQFPDLHSELNLSSLELGDSALYFCASSPITGIRTGELFFGEGSRLTVL.